Following are 26 T cell receptor beta chains from one sample sequenced in a study of blood T cell repertoires in COVID-19. Clones were sequenced by immunoSEQ multiplex PCR, and TCRdb holds only the in-frame ones, with some missing. The data show approximately 170,000 clones, around four fifths seen once. Sample: PBMCs or T cells enriched from blood (not recorded which). Receptor source: a woman aged 45-60 years who had recovered from COVID-19.

The table lists this clone with a few counts. This chain joins TRBV7-2 and TRBJ2-7, with 13 bases aligning to TRBD2. Trimming took 5 bases from V and 2 from J; bases not matched to a gene: 9. In germline, CDR1 is SGHTA, CDR2 FQGNSA. CDR3 size: 17 residues. The CDR3 sequence is CASSAGTSGTIPYEQYF. CDR3 in DNA: TGTGCCAGCAGCGCGGGGACTAGCGGGACTATTCCCTACGAGCAGTACTTC.

This chain joins TRBV29-1 and TRBJ2-1; 11 bases line up with TRBD2. Germline values: CDR1 SQVTM, CDR2 ANQGSEA. The CDR3 extends over 13 amino acids. The V gene end was trimmed by 5 bases and the J gene end by 9 bases; junction bases not matched to a gene: 6. The CDR3 here is CSVTASGRSEQFF. CDR3 DNA: TGCAGCGTTACGGCTAGCGGGAGGAGTGAGCAGTTCTTC.

The CDR3 loop reads CSARHNTEAFF. The CDR3 region has the DNA TGCAGTGCTAGACATAACACTGAAGCTTTCTTT. The genes are TRBV20-1 and TRBJ1-1; D remains unclear. Trimming took 2 bases from V and 2 from J, leaving 3 bases between them. The CDR3 totals 11 residues. Germline assignment: CDR1 DFQATT and CDR2 SNEGSKA (reference sequence).

J is TRBJ1-1 and V is TRBV7-9; TRBD1 might be the D (5 bases). The CDR3 loop spans 14 amino acids. Trimming left V 4 bases short and J 1 base short, with 10 bases between. CDR1 is SEHNR and CDR2 is FQNEAQ in the germline V gene (reference sequence). The CDR3 sequence is CASSWLGPNTEAFF. DNA of the CDR3: TGTGCCAGCAGCTGGCTGGGGCCGAACACTGAAGCTTTCTTT.

In the case of this clone: In the same sample, other DNA sequences code for this CDR3. The chain combines TRBV6-5 with TRBJ1-5, with D unclear. V was trimmed by 3 bases and J by 6 bases, leaving 9 bases between them. Germline V gene sequence: CDR1 MNHEY, CDR2 SVGAGI. The CDR3 consists of 13 residues. The CDR3 region is CASSYGSGQPQHF. The CDR3 nucleotides read TGTGCCAGCAGTTATGGGTCGGGTCAGCCCCAGCATTTT.

The V and J genes are TRBV6-5 and TRBJ1-3, with 7 bases aligning to TRBD1. With V trimmed by 2 bases and J by 3 bases, 7 bases remained unmatched. The CDR3 loop spans 16 amino acids. Germline V gene sequence: CDR1 MNHEY, CDR2 SVGAGI. In DNA, the CDR3 is TGTGCCAGCAGTTACGCGACAGGGAGTGGTGGAAACACCATATATTTT. It is translated as CASSYATGSGGNTIYF.

The V gene is TRBV5-6, the J gene TRBJ2-1, with 7 positions matching TRBD2. V lost 5 bases, J lost 2 bases, and 7 bases stayed unmatched. The CDR3 has 15 residues. The germline gives CDR1 SGHDT, CDR2 YYEEEE. CDR3 residues: CASSPFREAYNEQFF. CDR3 DNA sequence: TGTGCCAGCAGTCCTTTCCGGGAGGCCTACAATGAGCAGTTCTTC.

The CDR3 sequence is CASTLRGGGFQETQYF. CDR3 DNA: TGTGCCAGCACCCTGAGGGGCGGGGGGTTCCAAGAGACCCAGTACTTC. The V call is TRBV7-6, the J call TRBJ2-5; 8 bases line up with TRBD2. Trimming cost V 7 bases and J 1 base; bases outside gene matches: 11. Germline CDR1 is SGHVS and CDR2 is FNYEAQ. The CDR3 length is 16 residues.

The gene calls are TRBV28 and TRBJ2-2, with D maybe TRBD2 (6 bases). The CDR3 has 15 amino acids. CDR1 and CDR2 from the germline V gene are MDHEN and SYDVKM. V lost 5 bases and J lost 3, with 13 bases in between. CDR3 amino acids: CASSHTRGYTGELFF. The CDR3 nucleotides read TGTGCCAGCAGTCATACACGGGGGTACACCGGGGAGCTGTTTTTT. Complete variable domain (other parts from reference TRBV28 and TRBJ2-2): DVKVTQSSRYLVKRTGEKVFLECVQDMDHENMFWYRQDPGLGLRLIYFSYDVKMKEKGDIPEGYSVSREKKERFSLILESASTNQTSMYLCASSHTRGYTGELFFGEGSRLTVL.

V gene TRBV19 combines with J gene TRBJ1-5; 10 bases match TRBD1. This CDR3 has 17 residues. CDR1 and CDR2 from the germline V gene are LNHDA and SQIVND (reference sequence). V was pared by 4 bases and J by 4 bases, with 10 bases of the junction left unmatched. The CDR3 DNA sequence: TGTGCCAGTAGTAGCCGGGACAGGGGAGGGCCAAATCAGCCCCAGCATTTT. This gives the protein CASSSRDRGGPNQPQHF. The full variable domain, completed using reference TRBV19 and TRBJ1-5, is DGGITQSPKYLFRKEGQNVTLSCEQNLNHDAMYWYRQDPGQGLRLIYYSQIVNDFQKGDIAEGYSVSREKKESFPLTVTSAQKNPTAFYLCASSSRDRGGPNQPQHFGDGTRLSIL.

This clone was seen a handful of times. Different DNA sequences within this sample yield the same CDR3. The chain is built from TRBV5-4 and TRBJ2-3, with 7 nucleotides matching TRBD2. The trim removed 2 bases at V and 6 bases at J, leaving 3 bases unmatched. CDR1 and CDR2 (germline): SGHNT, YYREEE (reference sequence). There are 13 residues in the CDR3. This CDR3 reads CASSLAGGDTQYF. The CDR3 bases are TGTGCCAGCAGCTTAGCCGGGGGGGATACGCAGTATTTT.

This rearrangement joins TRBV18 to TRBJ1-2; tentatively, D is TRBD1 (6 bases). The CDR3 is 14 residues long. CDR1 is KGHSH, CDR2 LQKENI, per germline. V was shortened by 4 bases and J by 3 bases, with 12 bases between the two germline ends. CDR3 in amino acids: CASSRWTDDYGYTF. The CDR3 coding sequence is TGTGCCAGCTCACGATGGACAGACGACTATGGCTACACCTTC.

The chain couples TRBV5-6 to TRBJ1-5; D is undetermined. V was trimmed by 3 bases and J by 2 bases, leaving 9 bases between them. This CDR3 is 14 amino acids long. Germline assignment: CDR1 SGHDT and CDR2 YYEEEE. The CDR3 sequence is CASSWAGGNQPQHF. CDR3 sequence (DNA): TGTGCCAGCAGCTGGGCGGGCGGCAATCAGCCCCAGCATTTT.

This clone was seen a handful of times. The V call is TRBV5-4, the J call TRBJ2-3; 12 nucleotides line up with TRBD1. V was pared by 7 bases and J by 8 bases, with 11 bases of the junction left unmatched. CDR1 SGHNT and CDR2 YYREEE come from the germline V gene (reference sequence). This CDR3 region has 15 residues. This chain's CDR3 is CASGPGTGGGGTQYF. As DNA, the CDR3 is TGTGCCAGCGGCCCAGGGACAGGGGGCGGGGGTACGCAGTATTTT.

This sequence joins TRBV10-3 and TRBJ2-2; TRBD1 matches at 11 bases. Trimming cost V 3 bases and J 6 bases; bases outside gene matches: 3. This CDR3 has 15 residues. Germline loops: CDR1 ENHRY, CDR2 SYGVKD. The CDR3 here is CAISDRDRGAGELFF. The DNA for the CDR3 is TGTGCCATCAGTGACCGGGACAGGGGGGCCGGGGAGCTGTTTTTT.

This rearrangement joins TRBV19 to TRBJ1-2; 10 bases line up with TRBD1. The length of the CDR3 is 16 residues. The J segment lost 7 bases and the V segment lost 10 bases, leaving 18 bases of the junction unmatched. Per germline, CDR1 LNHDA and CDR2 SQIVND (reference sequence). The CDR3 nucleotides read TGTGCCACTTACCGGGACAGGGGTCTAGGTGGCTCTGGCTACACCTTC. The encoded protein is CATYRDRGLGGSGYTF. The whole variable domain, remainder taken from reference TRBV19 and TRBJ1-2, is DGGITQSPKYLFRKEGQNVTLSCEQNLNHDAMYWYRQDPGQGLRLIYYSQIVNDFQKGDIAEGYSVSREKKESFPLTVTSAQKNPTAFYLCATYRDRGLGGSGYTFGSGTRLTVV.

J is TRBJ2-3 and V is TRBV9; the match to TRBD2 covers 11 bases. With 4 bases clipped from V and 2 bases from J, the junction kept 6 bases outside the gene matches. The CDR3 runs 16 residues. Germline V gene data show CDR1 as SGDLS and CDR2 as YYNGEE. The CDR3 region has the DNA TGTGCCAGCAGCCCGCAGACTAGCGGGGCCACAGATACGCAGTATTTT. Residues: CASSPQTSGATDTQYF.

The chain couples TRBV5-1 to TRBJ2-1, with 7 bases aligning to TRBD2. V dropped 3 bases and J dropped 7; count of bases not matched to a gene: 16. Germline CDR1 SGHRS, CDR2 YFSETQ. This CDR3 region has 17 residues. The CDR3 reads CASSSDLIGRAANEQFF. CDR3 nucleotide sequence: TGCGCCAGCAGCTCCGATCTGATTGGGAGGGCCGCAAATGAGCAGTTCTTC.

The J gene is TRBJ1-3, the V gene TRBV5-4; the D gene is possibly TRBD1 (5 bases). Per the germline V gene, CDR1 is SGHNT and CDR2 is YYREEE (reference sequence). V lost 0 bases and J lost 6, with 13 bases in between. This CDR3 spans 15 amino acids. CDR3: CASSLGPTGTNTIYF. CDR3 sequence (DNA): TGTGCCAGCAGCTTGGGCCCCACAGGAACAAACACCATATATTTT.

The rearrangement uses TRBV7-2 and TRBJ1-2; TRBD1 matches 9 bases. The V and J ends lost 5 bases and 5 bases, in that order; junction bases with no gene match: 9. The CDR3 extends over 15 amino acids. Germline loops: CDR1 SGHTA, CDR2 FQGNSA. CDR3 in amino acids: CASSRETGGSYGYTF. The CDR3 nucleotides are TGTGCCAGCAGCCGGGAGACAGGGGGTAGTTATGGCTACACCTTC.

This rearrangement joins TRBV21-1 to TRBJ2-1; the table's D gene call, TRBD1, was not cross checked with the DNA. TRBV21-1 is designated a pseudogene. This CDR3 has 16 amino acids. CDR3 amino acids: CASSKGEQGALDEQFF. CDR3 DNA sequence: TGTGCCAGCAGCAAAGGAGAACAGGGGGCGCTTGATGAGCAGTTCTTC.

The rearrangement links TRBV7-2 to TRBJ1-1; maybe TRBD1 (5 bases). This CDR3 spans 14 amino acids. Germline V CDR1 and CDR2: SGHTA, FQGNSA. Deletions cut 2 bases from V and 1 base from J, with 8 bases between. CDR3 amino acids: CASSLSRANTEAFF. The CDR3 nucleotides are TGTGCCAGCAGCTTATCCAGGGCGAACACTGAAGCTTTCTTT.

The chain couples TRBV30 to TRBJ2-1, with a tentative D call TRBD1 (5 bases). Germline lookup yields CDR1 GTSNPN and CDR2 SVGIG (reference sequence). Trimming cost V 6 bases and J 11 bases, with 14 bases left between them. The CDR3 sequence is 11 residues long. The CDR3 bases are TGTGCCTGTTACTCAAGGGGTCAGCAGTTCTTC. The encoded protein is CACYSRGQQFF.

V usage is TRBV7-2 and J usage is TRBJ1-5; D ambiguous. There are 13 residues in the CDR3. Trimming removed 4 bases at V and 4 bases at J, with 8 bases between. CDR1 and CDR2 (germline): SGHTA, FQGNSA. CDR3 in DNA: TGTGCCAGCAGCTCAAACTCTAATCAGCCCCAGCATTTT. It specifies CASSSNSNQPQHF.

This clone turned up a few times. The gene calls are TRBV10-3 and TRBJ1-6, with 7 nucleotides matching TRBD1. Unmatched junction bases numbered 6, after V lost 6 bases and J lost 7 bases. This CDR3 spans 14 amino acids. CDR1 ENHRY and CDR2 SYGVKD come from the germline V gene. Here the CDR3 DNA reads TGTGCCATCAGGGAAAGGGGGCCGAATTCACCCCTCCACTTT. This sequence encodes CAIRERGPNSPLHF.

This sequence joins TRBV19 and TRBJ1-5, with 10 bases aligning to TRBD1. V lost 8 bases, J lost 2 bases, and 3 bases stayed unmatched. The CDR3 covers 14 residues. Germline V lookup: CDR1 LNHDA, CDR2 SQIVND (reference sequence). The CDR3 spells CASSGTGGNQPQHF. The CDR3 bases are TGTGCCAGTTCCGGGACAGGGGGCAATCAGCCCCAGCATTTT. The whole variable domain, filled in from reference TRBV19 and TRBJ1-5, reads DGGITQSPKYLFRKEGQNVTLSCEQNLNHDAMYWYRQDPGQGLRLIYYSQIVNDFQKGDIAEGYSVSREKKESFPLTVTSAQKNPTAFYLCASSGTGGNQPQHFGDGTRLSIL.